Each of the 27 T cell receptor beta chains below was sequenced from the same sample in a study of control samples from healthy donors and cancer patients. Sequencing was performed with immunoSEQ multiplex PCR; in TCRdb, only in-frame clones are kept and a portion is missing. The table shows 160,000 or so clones, with approximately 94% occurring only once. Material: PBMCs. These receptors were collected from a man in his 60s with colorectal cancer.

This clone showed up just a few times. The chain combines TRBV4-1 with TRBJ2-1, with D perhaps being TRBD1 or TRBD2 (7 bases each). V lost 6 bases, J lost 5 bases, and 20 bases lay in between. The CDR3 consists of 16 residues. Germline V gene lookup returns CDR1 MGHRA and CDR2 YSYEKL. In DNA, the CDR3 is TGCGCCAGCAGGACACCCGGGACAGCGGGGAACAATGAGCAGTTCTTC. Translated: CASRTPGTAGNNEQFF.

CDR3 coding DNA: TGTGCCAGCAGCTTGTTGACAGGGGCTGAAGCTTTCTTT. Translated: CASSLLTGAEAFF. V gene TRBV5-6 combines with J gene TRBJ1-1, with 8 nucleotides matching TRBD1. The junction had 2 bases not matched to a gene; V was cut back by 1 base and J by 6 bases. This CDR3 spans 13 amino acids. In germline, CDR1 is SGHDT, CDR2 YYEEEE.

V and J are TRBV11-2 and TRBJ1-6; no definite D call. This CDR3 is built from 13 residues. Germline values: CDR1 SGHAT, CDR2 FQNNGV. V dropped 1 base and J dropped 7 bases, with 5 bases sitting between them. The CDR3 is CASSLGANSPLHF. The DNA for the CDR3 is TGTGCCAGCAGCTTAGGAGCGAATTCACCCCTCCACTTT.

The chain is built from TRBV19 and TRBJ2-7; D uncertain. CDR1 and CDR2 from the germline V gene are LNHDA and SQIVND (reference sequence). The CDR3 spans 14 residues. Trimming cost V 3 bases and J 2 bases, with 11 bases left between them. Here the CDR3 DNA reads TGTGCCAGTAGTATCGGCAGTGGGGCCTACGAGCAGTACTTC. It codes for CASSIGSGAYEQYF.

This clone has just one count. The V call is TRBV29-1, the J call TRBJ1-2, with TRBD1 matching over 9 bases. This CDR3 has 13 amino acids. V lost 4 bases and J lost 3; bases outside the gene matches: 3. The germline V gene encodes CDR1 SQVTM and CDR2 ANQGSEA. CDR3 in amino acids: CSVVRDRDYGYTF. CDR3 bases: TGCAGCGTTGTACGGGACAGGGACTATGGCTACACCTTC.

This chain uses TRBV5-1 with TRBJ2-7, with a tentative D call TRBD2 (5 bases). Germline lookup yields CDR1 SGHRS and CDR2 YFSETQ. Trimming took off 4 bases at V and 3 bases at J, with 11 bases between the two ends. This CDR3 spans 13 amino acids. The CDR3 sequence is CASSLDGDYEQYF. For the CDR3, the DNA is TGCGCCAGCAGCCTCGACGGGGACTACGAGCAGTACTTC. Using reference TRBV5-1 and TRBJ2-7 for the parts outside the CDR3, the full variable domain is KAGVTQTPRYLIKTRGQQVTLSCSPISGHRSVSWYQQTPGQGLQFLFEYFSETQRNKGNFPGRFSGRQFSNSRSEMNVSTLELGDSALYLCASSLDGDYEQYFGPGTRLTVT.

The chain recombines TRBV29-1 with TRBJ1-2; D not certain. CDR1 and CDR2 from the germline V gene are SQVTM and ANQGSEA. V was cut by 0 bases and J by 6 bases, with 8 bases left in between. The CDR3 covers 12 residues. The CDR3 DNA follows: TGCAGCGTTGAAGATCCCGGGGATGGCTACACCTTC. It specifies CSVEDPGDGYTF.

This sequence joins TRBV30 and TRBJ1-6; D is unresolved. Trimming stripped 0 bases from V and 7 bases from J, with 13 bases between. Germline V CDR1 and CDR2: GTSNPN, SVGIG (reference sequence). This CDR3 is built from 15 residues. CDR3 region: CAWSVQSGGNSPLHF. The CDR3 nucleotides are TGTGCCTGGAGTGTACAGTCGGGAGGGAATTCACCCCTCCACTTT.

The genes are TRBV18 and TRBJ1-2, with D perhaps TRBD1 (6 bases). Germline CDR1 is KGHSH and CDR2 is LQKENI. V was cut by 1 base and J by 7 bases, with 16 bases left in between. The CDR3 is 15 residues long. The CDR3 is CASSPLSGRGGGYTF. As DNA, the CDR3 is TGTGCCAGCTCACCACTAAGCGGCAGGGGTGGTGGCTACACCTTC.

The CDR3 region has the DNA TGTGCCTGGAGCCGAGGTGGGGGTTTCAATGAAAAACTGTTTTTT. Protein sequence: CAWSRGGGFNEKLFF. The V gene is TRBV30, the J gene TRBJ1-4; D is possibly TRBD1 (5 bases). There are 15 residues in the CDR3. The V end lost 3 bases, the J end lost 5 bases, and 16 bases lay between the germline ends. CDR1 and CDR2 (germline): GTSNPN, SVGIG (reference sequence). Variable domain in full (rest from reference TRBV30 and TRBJ1-4): SQTIHQWPATLVQPVGSPLSLECTVEGTSNPNLYWYRQAAGRGLQLLFYSVGIGQISSEVPQNLSASRPQDRQFILSSKKLLLSDSGFYLCAWSRGGGFNEKLFFGSGTQLSVL.

This clone was recorded only once. The chain links TRBV27 to TRBJ2-3, with 9 bases that match TRBD2. Germline V CDR1 and CDR2: MNHEY, SMNVEV (reference sequence). Unmatched junction bases numbered 7, after V lost 4 bases and J lost 2 bases. The CDR3 has 16 residues. CDR3 sequence: CASSSLAGGPTDTQYF. The CDR3 DNA is TGTGCCAGCAGTTCCCTTGCGGGGGGGCCCACAGATACGCAGTATTTT.

Only one count was recorded for this clone. The V and J genes are TRBV6-6 and TRBJ2-7; 8 nucleotides line up with TRBD1. Per germline, CDR1 MNHNY and CDR2 SVGAGI (reference sequence). The CDR3 runs to 12 residues. Unmatched junction bases numbered 1, after V lost 6 bases and J lost 3 bases. CDR3 nucleotides: TGTGCCAGCAGGGGGACAGGCTACGAGCAGTACTTC. Protein product: CASRGTGYEQYF.

V is TRBV5-4 and J is TRBJ2-1, with D perhaps matching TRBD1 or TRBD2 (5 bases each). The CDR3 contains 14 residues. V was cut by 0 bases and J by 9 bases, with 13 bases left in between. Germline V gene data show CDR1 as SGHNT and CDR2 as YYREEE (reference sequence). The CDR3 spells CASSLAGRFGEQFF. In DNA form, the CDR3 reads TGTGCCAGCAGCTTGGCGGGGCGTTTCGGTGAGCAGTTCTTC.

The gene calls are TRBV20-1 and TRBJ1-4; 7 bases match TRBD1. This CDR3 region has 15 residues. With V trimmed by 3 bases and J by 3 bases, 7 bases remained unmatched. Germline CDR1 reads DFQATT; CDR2 reads SNEGSKA (reference sequence). The CDR3 is CSASNPGTANEKLFF. For the CDR3, the DNA is TGCAGTGCTAGTAATCCCGGGACAGCTAATGAAAAACTGTTTTTT.

This clone was seen just once. This chain links TRBV3-1 (or the pseudogene TRBV3-2) with TRBJ1-6; D call uncertain. Germline CDR1 and CDR2: LGHDT and YNNKEL (reference sequence). This CDR3 spans 16 amino acids. The germline V and J ends were trimmed by 1 base and 6 bases, with 13 bases remaining between them. The CDR3 DNA sequence: TGTGCCAGCAGCCAAGGCGCGAAAACAGCTAATTCACCCCTCCACTTT. Protein sequence: CASSQGAKTANSPLHF.

V gene TRBV6-2 or TRBV6-3 combines with J gene TRBJ2-4; D call uncertain. Trimming removed 1 base from V and 8 bases from J, with 6 bases in between. Germline V lookup: CDR1 MNHEY, CDR2 SVGEGT. This CDR3 region has 12 residues. The CDR3 loop reads CASSYWRDIQYF. As DNA, the CDR3 is TGTGCCAGCAGTTACTGGAGAGACATTCAGTACTTC.

The rearrangement links TRBV15 to TRBJ2-7; 8 bases line up with TRBD1. Looked up from germline, CDR1 is LNHNV and CDR2 is YYDKDF (reference sequence). The CDR3 loop spans 12 amino acids. Trimming cost V 0 bases and J 11 bases; bases outside gene matches: 3. The CDR3 nucleotides are TGTGCCACCAGCAGAGACAGGGGGCCGGAGTACTTC. Its protein is CATSRDRGPEYF.

This clone was observed once. The chain recombines TRBV27 with TRBJ2-2, with no clear D. CDR1 and CDR2 from the germline V gene are MNHEY and SMNVEV (reference sequence). CDR3 length equals 13 residues. Trimming removed 9 bases at V and 6 bases at J, with 14 bases between. CDR3 nucleotide sequence: TGTGCCAGTTCTTGGCCTGGGTCCGGGGAGCTGTTTTTT. Translation: CASSWPGSGELFF.

The rearrangement joins TRBV19 to TRBJ2-5; 10 bases align to TRBD1. J was trimmed by 4 bases and V by 5 bases; bases with no gene match: 7. Germline values: CDR1 LNHDA, CDR2 SQIVND (reference sequence). The CDR3 sequence is 15 residues long. CDR3 region: CASSRPGQGRETQYF. The CDR3 coding sequence is TGTGCCAGTAGTCGTCCGGGACAGGGGCGAGAGACCCAGTACTTC.

This clone has only one observation. V is TRBV9 and J is TRBJ2-7; 9 bases are a match to TRBD2. From germline, CDR1 is SGDLS and CDR2 YYNGEE. This CDR3 has 16 residues. V gave up 4 bases and J gave up 0 bases; unmatched junction bases: 8. The CDR3 DNA reads TGTGCCAGCAGCCCCAGTAGTAGCGGGGGCTCCTACGAGCAGTACTTC. Encoded protein: CASSPSSSGGSYEQYF.

Of note for this clone: The sample contains more than one DNA sequence encoding this CDR3. The chain joins TRBV7-9 to TRBJ2-3, with unresolved D. The V end lost 2 bases, the J end lost 1 base, and 4 bases lay between the germline ends. Germline V lookup: CDR1 SEHNR, CDR2 FQNEAQ (reference sequence). CDR3 length: 13 residues. CDR3 loop: CASSLQGTDTQYF. The CDR3 nucleotides read TGTGCCAGCAGCTTACAGGGCACAGATACGCAGTATTTT. The complete variable domain, with remaining parts taken from reference TRBV7-9 and TRBJ2-3, reads DTGVSQNPRHKITKRGQNVTFRCDPISEHNRLYWYRQTLGQGPEFLTYFQNEAQLEKSRLLSDRFSAERPKGSFSTLEIQRTEQGDSAMYLCASSLQGTDTQYFGPGTRLTVL.

The genes are TRBV30 and TRBJ1-6; 7 nucleotides agree with TRBD1. V shed 5 bases, J shed 9 bases, and the junction held 7 bases outside the gene matches. The CDR3 length is 13 residues. Germline-derived CDR1 and CDR2 are GTSNPN and SVGIG (reference sequence). CDR3 sequence: CAWGGTVVSPLHF. The CDR3 DNA is TGTGCCTGGGGGGGGACAGTAGTTTCACCCCTCCACTTT. Using reference TRBV30 and TRBJ1-6 for the parts outside the CDR3, the full variable domain is SQTIHQWPATLVQPVGSPLSLECTVEGTSNPNLYWYRQAAGRGLQLLFYSVGIGQISSEVPQNLSASRPQDRQFILSSKKLLLSDSGFYLCAWGGTVVSPLHFGNGTRLTVT.

The chain is built from TRBV5-1 and TRBJ2-1, with TRBD1 matching 8 bases. CDR3 size: 16 residues. In germline, CDR1 is SGHRS, CDR2 YFSETQ. The J segment lost 2 bases and the V segment lost 4 bases, leaving 8 bases of the junction unmatched. The CDR3 spells CASSPPGTGAYNEQFF. DNA for the CDR3: TGCGCCAGCAGCCCCCCGGGGACAGGCGCCTACAATGAGCAGTTCTTC.

The V and J genes are TRBV24-1 and TRBJ2-3; 8 bases fit TRBD1. The CDR3 length is 17 residues. The germline gives CDR1 KGHDR, CDR2 SFDVKD. V lost 4 bases to trimming and J lost 2 bases; unmatched junction nucleotides: 10. The CDR3 is CATSDTGTGRHTDTQYF. The CDR3 nucleotides read TGTGCCACCAGTGACACTGGGACAGGCCGCCACACAGATACGCAGTATTTT.

For this clone: Other DNA sequences of this sample code for an identical CDR3. In DNA, the CDR3 is TGTGCCAGCAGTGCCTCCTACGAGCAGTACTTC. Residues: CASSASYEQYF. The chain has TRBV2 and TRBJ2-7; D remains unclear. Trimming shortened V by 4 bases and J by 0 bases, and 1 base separated the two germline ends. The germline V gene has CDR1 SNHLY and CDR2 FYNNEI. The CDR3 contains 11 residues.

J is TRBJ2-7 and V is TRBV9; D is possibly TRBD1 (6 bases). Germline V gives CDR1 SGDLS, CDR2 YYNGEE. The ends were cut back, 4 bases at V and 1 base at J, with 15 bases in the middle. The CDR3 has 15 residues. In DNA form, the CDR3 reads TGTGCCAGCAGCCTTCAACAGGGAACATCCTACGAGCAGTACTTC. This gives the protein CASSLQQGTSYEQYF.

The rearrangement joins TRBV5-8 to TRBJ1-1, with 7 bases that match TRBD1. The germline gives CDR1 SGHTS, CDR2 YDEGEE. This CDR3 has 12 amino acids. Trimming took 4 bases from V and 7 from J; bases not matched to a gene: 4. The CDR3 DNA is TGTGCCAGCAGCCCCAGGGGGATTGAAGCTTTCTTT. Translating it yields CASSPRGIEAFF.